This T cell receptor beta chain is drawn from a study of blood T cell repertoires in COVID-19. The CDR3 is 18 amino acids. V was trimmed by 3 bases and J by 0 bases, leaving 18 bases between them. Germline assignment: CDR1 MGHDK and CDR2 SYGVNS. Repertoires were generated with immunoSEQ multiplex PCR, while TCRdb's copy carries only in-frame clones and drops some. The sample lists about 68,000 clones; around nine tenths were seen once. The chain uses TRBV25-1 and TRBJ1-3; unclear D gene. The source is a woman between 50 and 59 years old with COVID-19, enrolled during active disease. Sequencing was performed on peripheral blood. CDR3 DNA sequence: TGTGCCAGCAGTGATGGCTCGACGGGATTCTACTCTGGAAACACCATATATTTT. It specifies CASSDGSTGFYSGNTIYF.